Listed below are T cell receptor beta chains from one sample, sequenced in a study of T cell changes during pregnancy in multiple sclerosis. Assay used: immunoSEQ multiplex PCR; TCRdb lists only in-frame clones, some missing. The sample comprises around 66,000 clones, 91% of which are singletons, and roughly 1.3% rests with the top ten. Source: peripheral blood, taken after pregnancy. The origin of the receptors is a female donor in good health, enrolled as a control in a pregnancy study. Both conserved end residues are part of each CDR3. Fields, in order: clone size, J gene, D gene, V gene, CDR3 protein, CDR3 DNA. The D gene is left open where the match is weak. Some rows mark clone size as missing; the rest say once, few, many or name a class of expanded clone.

size: .
J: TRBJ1-6
D: .
V: TRBV5-1
CDR3: CASSDGGIRSYNSPLHF
DNA: TGCGCCAGCAGTGATGGCGGGATCCGATCCTATAATTCACCCCTCCACTTT

size: few
J: TRBJ1-1
D: .
V: TRBV4-3
CDR3: CASSQDTPVNTEAFF
DNA: TGCGCCAGCAGCCAAGATACCCCGGTGAACACTGAAGCTTTCTTT

size: .
J: TRBJ2-5
D: .
V: TRBV9
CDR3: CASSVRGNQETQYF
DNA: TGTGCCAGCAGCGTACGGGGGAACCAAGAGACCCAGTACTTC

size: few
J: TRBJ1-1
D: .
V: TRBV5-6
CDR3: CASSLASGWDTEAFF
DNA: TGTGCCAGCAGCTTGGCCTCGGGATGGGACACTGAAGCTTTCTTT

size: .
J: TRBJ2-7
D: TRBD1
V: TRBV2
CDR3: CASRGQGNYEQYF
DNA: TGTGCCAGCAGGGGACAGGGGAATTACGAGCAGTACTTC

size: .
J: TRBJ1-2
D: .
V: TRBV4-3
CDR3: CASNGRGDYGYTF
DNA: TGCGCCAGCAACGGCAGGGGAGACTATGGCTACACCTTC

size: .
J: TRBJ2-6
D: TRBD1
V: TRBV10-3
CDR3: CAIPTGAISGANVLTF
DNA: TGTGCCATCCCGACAGGGGCCATCTCTGGGGCCAACGTCCTGACTTTC

size: .
J: TRBJ1-2
D: TRBD1
V: TRBV7-2
CDR3: CASSGRTGGRDGYTF
DNA: TGTGCCAGCAGCGGGCGGACAGGGGGGCGGGATGGCTACACCTTC

size: .
J: TRBJ1-2
D: .
V: TRBV10-3
CDR3: CAIWGELQDYGYTF
DNA: TGTGCCATATGGGGGGAGCTACAGGACTATGGCTACACCTTC

size: .
J: TRBJ1-2
D: .
V: TRBV5-6
CDR3: CASSLAPVGRGGYTF
DNA: TGTGCCAGCAGCTTGGCCCCGGTGGGGAGGGGTGGCTACACCTTC

size: .
J: TRBJ2-5
D: .
V: TRBV6-6
CDR3: CASSWVGVQETQYF
DNA: TGTGCCAGCAGTTGGGTAGGAGTCCAAGAGACCCAGTACTTC

size: .
J: TRBJ1-2
D: TRBD1
V: TRBV5-4
CDR3: CASSHRTGNYGYTF
DNA: TGTGCCAGCAGCCATAGGACAGGTAACTATGGCTACACCTTC

size: .
J: TRBJ1-1
D: TRBD1
V: TRBV5-1
CDR3: CASSPGQGGTEAFF
DNA: TGCGCCAGCAGTCCGGGACAGGGCGGCACTGAAGCTTTCTTT

size: .
J: TRBJ1-6
D: TRBD1
V: TRBV4-2
CDR3: CASSPAGGAHNSPLHF
DNA: TGTGCCAGCAGCCCAGCAGGGGGCGCACATAATTCACCCCTCCACTTT

size: .
J: TRBJ1-2
D: .
V: TRBV18
CDR3: CASSPPGGLNYGYTF
DNA: TGTGCCAGCTCACCACCGGGGGGGCTTAACTATGGCTACACCTTC

size: .
J: TRBJ2-7
D: TRBD1
V: TRBV5-5
CDR3: CASSLGGQGAHYEQYF
DNA: TGTGCCAGCAGCTTGGGGGGACAGGGGGCTCATTACGAGCAGTACTTC

size: few
J: TRBJ1-1
D: TRBD1
V: TRBV30
CDR3: CACRQGEGAEAFF
DNA: TGTGCCTGCCGACAGGGGGAAGGAGCTGAAGCTTTCTTT